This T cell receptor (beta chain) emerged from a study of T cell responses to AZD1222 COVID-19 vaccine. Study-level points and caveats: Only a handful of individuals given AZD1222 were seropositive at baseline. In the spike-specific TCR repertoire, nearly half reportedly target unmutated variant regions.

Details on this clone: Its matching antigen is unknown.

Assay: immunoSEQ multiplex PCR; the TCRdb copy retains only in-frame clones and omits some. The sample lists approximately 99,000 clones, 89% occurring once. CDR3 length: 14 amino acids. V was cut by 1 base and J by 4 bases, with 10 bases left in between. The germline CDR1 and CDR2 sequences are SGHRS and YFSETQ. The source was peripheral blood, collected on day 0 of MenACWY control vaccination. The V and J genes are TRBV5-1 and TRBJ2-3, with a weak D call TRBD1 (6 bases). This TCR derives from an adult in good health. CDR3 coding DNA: TGCGCCAGCAGCTTGCTCCCAGGGGCAGATACGCAGTATTTT. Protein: CASSLLPGADTQYF.